Each of the 8 T cell receptor beta chains below was sequenced from the same sample in a study of cytomegalovirus exposure and HLA in healthy donors. PCR primers comprised 60 Vbeta and 13 Jbeta primers. Clones were read by immunoSEQ multiplex PCR, and TCRdb kept only the in-frame ones, dropping some. The sample holds about 95,000 clones, about 77% seen once. Source material: PBMCs. The receptors derive from a middle-aged woman in good health and CMV-seronegative.

This clone was seen a single time. The V and J genes are TRBV7-2 and TRBJ1-2; 9 bases map to TRBD1. Germline CDR1 SGHTA, CDR2 FQGNSA. J lost 8 bases, V lost 3 bases, and 10 bases had no gene match. The length of the CDR3 is 15 residues. This chain's CDR3 is CASSLLLQGAQGYTF. The CDR3 bases are TGTGCCAGCAGCTTGCTACTACAGGGGGCGCAGGGCTACACCTTC.

This clone was seen a handful of times. Being one base from a much bigger clone, this may be a read error. The chain couples TRBV6-5 to TRBJ1-1; possible D gene TRBD1, 6 bases. Germline CDR1 MNHEY, CDR2 SVGAGI. Trimming took 6 bases from V and 2 from J, leaving 10 bases between them. The CDR3 has 13 residues. DNA of the CDR3: TGTGCCAGCAGATCGACAGGAAACACTGAAGCTTTCTTT. It translates to CASRSTGNTEAFF.

The chain employs TRBV19 and TRBJ1-4; D is unresolved. The CDR3 loop spans 13 amino acids. V was pared by 3 bases and J by 8 bases, with 10 bases between. CDR1 is LNHDA and CDR2 is SQIVND in the germline V gene (reference sequence). This chain's CDR3 is CASSIGSLEKLFF. The CDR3 region has the DNA TGTGCCAGTAGTATCGGGTCTTTAGAAAAACTGTTTTTT.

This clone was seen just once. The chain is built from TRBV2 and TRBJ1-2; D not certain. Between the trimmed V and J ends, which lost 10 bases and 0 bases, there was a span of 12 bases. Germline CDR1 reads SNHLY; CDR2 reads FYNNEI. The CDR3 has 13 amino acids. CDR3: CATREPANYGYTF. The CDR3 DNA is TGTGCCACCCGGGAGCCCGCTAACTATGGCTACACCTTC.

The chain employs TRBV7-6 and TRBJ1-1; D unresolved. This CDR3 contains 14 residues. CDR1 is SGHVS, CDR2 FNYEAQ, per germline. V lost 4 bases to trimming and J lost 5 bases, with 14 bases between them. CDR3 protein: CASSSTPSGTEAFF. The CDR3 coding sequence is TGTGCCAGCAGCTCCACCCCTTCCGGGACTGAAGCTTTCTTT.

The chain carries TRBV19 and TRBJ1-1; maybe TRBD1 (5 bases). The CDR3 extends over 15 amino acids. CDR1 and CDR2 from the germline V gene are LNHDA and SQIVND (reference sequence). V was shortened by 4 bases and J by 3 bases, with 15 bases between the two germline ends. In DNA, the CDR3 is TGTGCCAGTAGTACCACCGAGGCGGGGGACACTGAAGCTTTCTTT. This gives the protein CASSTTEAGDTEAFF.

This clone was recorded only once. This chain joins TRBV18 and TRBJ1-2, with 8 bases identical to TRBD1. The germline V gene has CDR1 KGHSH and CDR2 LQKENI. This CDR3 has 15 amino acids. The trim removed 4 bases at V and 2 bases at J, leaving 6 bases unmatched. The CDR3 nucleotides read TGTGCCAGCTCACGAACGGGACAGGAAAACTATGGCTACACCTTC. Amino acid sequence: CASSRTGQENYGYTF. Full variable domain (outside the CDR3, taken from reference TRBV18 and TRBJ1-2): NAGVMQNPRHLVRRRGQEARLRCSPMKGHSHVYWYRQLPEEGLKFMVYLQKENIIDESGMPKERFSAEFPKEGPSILRIQQVVRGDSAAYFCASSRTGQENYGYTFGSGTRLTVV.

This chain joins TRBV15 and TRBJ2-1; D is possibly TRBD1 (6 bases). The CDR3 is 14 amino acids. Trimming removed 2 bases at V and 8 bases at J, with 13 bases between. CDR1 and CDR2 from the germline V gene are LNHNV and YYDKDF (reference sequence). The CDR3 DNA is TGTGCCACCAGCAGAAAGGGGGTAGGGGATGAGCAGTTCTTC. It is translated as CATSRKGVGDEQFF.